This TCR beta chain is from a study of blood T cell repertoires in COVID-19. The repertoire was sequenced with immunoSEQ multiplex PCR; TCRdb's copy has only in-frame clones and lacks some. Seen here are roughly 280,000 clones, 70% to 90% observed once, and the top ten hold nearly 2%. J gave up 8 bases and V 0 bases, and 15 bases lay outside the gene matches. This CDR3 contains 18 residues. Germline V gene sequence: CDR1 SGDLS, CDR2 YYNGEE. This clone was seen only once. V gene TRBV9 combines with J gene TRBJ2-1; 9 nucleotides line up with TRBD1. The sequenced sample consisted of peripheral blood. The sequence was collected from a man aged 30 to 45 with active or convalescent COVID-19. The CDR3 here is CASSVVLGEGTGLHEQFF. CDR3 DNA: TGTGCCAGCAGCGTAGTCTTAGGCGAGGGGACAGGGCTTCATGAGCAGTTCTTC.